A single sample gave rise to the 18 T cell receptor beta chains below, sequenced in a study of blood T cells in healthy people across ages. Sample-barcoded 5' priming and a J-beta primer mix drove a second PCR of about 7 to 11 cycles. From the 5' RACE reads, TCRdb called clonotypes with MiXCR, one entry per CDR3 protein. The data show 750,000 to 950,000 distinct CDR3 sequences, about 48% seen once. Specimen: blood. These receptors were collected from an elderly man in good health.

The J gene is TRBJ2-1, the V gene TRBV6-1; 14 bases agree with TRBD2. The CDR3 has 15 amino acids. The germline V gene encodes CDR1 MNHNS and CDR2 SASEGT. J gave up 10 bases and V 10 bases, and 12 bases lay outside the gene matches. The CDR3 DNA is TGTGCCATCCGGACTAGCGGGGGGACTGCGGTGGAGCAGTTCTTC. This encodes CAIRTSGGTAVEQFF.

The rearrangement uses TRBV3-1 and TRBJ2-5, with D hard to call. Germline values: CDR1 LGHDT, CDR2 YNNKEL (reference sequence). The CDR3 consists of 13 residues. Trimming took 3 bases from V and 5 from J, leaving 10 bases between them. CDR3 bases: TGTGCCAGCAGCCATTATGTGGGGGAGACCCAGTACTTC. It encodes CASSHYVGETQYF.

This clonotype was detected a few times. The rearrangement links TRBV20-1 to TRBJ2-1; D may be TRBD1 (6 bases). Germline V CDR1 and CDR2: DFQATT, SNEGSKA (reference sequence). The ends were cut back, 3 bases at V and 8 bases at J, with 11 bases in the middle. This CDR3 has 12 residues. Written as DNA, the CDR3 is TGCAGTGCTAGTCTTGCAGGGGATGAGCAGTTCTTC. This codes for CSASLAGDEQFF.

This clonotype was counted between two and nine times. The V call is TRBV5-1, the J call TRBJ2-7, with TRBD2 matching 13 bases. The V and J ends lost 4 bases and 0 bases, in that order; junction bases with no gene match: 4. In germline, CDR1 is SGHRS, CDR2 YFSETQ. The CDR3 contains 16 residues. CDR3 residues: CASSAGLAGTSYEQYF. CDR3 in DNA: TGCGCCAGCAGCGCGGGACTAGCGGGGACCTCCTACGAGCAGTACTTC.

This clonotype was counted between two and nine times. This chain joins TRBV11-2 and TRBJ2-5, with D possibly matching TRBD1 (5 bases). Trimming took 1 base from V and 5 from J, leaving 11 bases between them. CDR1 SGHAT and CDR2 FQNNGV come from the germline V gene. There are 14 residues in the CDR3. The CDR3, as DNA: TGTGCCAGCAGCTTAGTCAGGGTTGGGGAGACCCAGTACTTC. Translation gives CASSLVRVGETQYF.

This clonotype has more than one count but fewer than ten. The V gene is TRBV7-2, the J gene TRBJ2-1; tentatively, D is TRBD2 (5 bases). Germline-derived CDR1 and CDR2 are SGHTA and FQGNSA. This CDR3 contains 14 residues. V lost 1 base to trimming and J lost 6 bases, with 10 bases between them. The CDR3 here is CASSLVRGGNEQFF. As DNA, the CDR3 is TGTGCCAGCAGCTTAGTTCGGGGTGGCAATGAGCAGTTCTTC.

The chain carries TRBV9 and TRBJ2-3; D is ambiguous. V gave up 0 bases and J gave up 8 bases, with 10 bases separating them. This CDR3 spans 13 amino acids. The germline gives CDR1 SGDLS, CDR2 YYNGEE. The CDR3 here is CASSVAFGGTQYF. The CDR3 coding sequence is TGTGCCAGCAGCGTAGCGTTCGGCGGTACGCAGTATTTT.

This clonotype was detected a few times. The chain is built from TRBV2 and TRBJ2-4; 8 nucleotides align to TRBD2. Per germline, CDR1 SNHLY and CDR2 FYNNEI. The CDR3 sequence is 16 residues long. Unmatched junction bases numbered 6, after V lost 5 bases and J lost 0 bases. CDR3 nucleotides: TGTGCCAGCAGTCCAACTAGCGGAATAGCCAAAAACATTCAGTACTTC. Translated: CASSPTSGIAKNIQYF.

The CDR3 DNA is TGTGCCAGCAGCCTGCCAGCGGGGGTAATGAATGAGCAGTTCTTC. Encoded protein: CASSLPAGVMNEQFF. The J gene is TRBJ2-1, the V gene TRBV4-2; 8 bases are a match to TRBD2. The germline V gene has CDR1 LGHNA and CDR2 YNFKEQ. The CDR3 loop spans 15 amino acids. V trimming: 4 bases; J trimming: 7 bases; junction bases outside the gene matches: 9.

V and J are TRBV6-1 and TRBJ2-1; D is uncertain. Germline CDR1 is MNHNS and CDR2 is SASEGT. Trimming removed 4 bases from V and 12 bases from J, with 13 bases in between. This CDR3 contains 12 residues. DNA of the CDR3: TGTGCCAGCAGTGGGTTTTCAGGCCGGCAGTTCTTC. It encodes CASSGFSGRQFF.

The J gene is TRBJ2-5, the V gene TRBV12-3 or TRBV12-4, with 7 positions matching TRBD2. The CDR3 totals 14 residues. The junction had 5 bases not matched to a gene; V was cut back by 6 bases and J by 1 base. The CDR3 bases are TGTGCCAGCAGAAGCCTAGCGGCCCAAGAGACCCAGTACTTC. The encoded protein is CASRSLAAQETQYF.

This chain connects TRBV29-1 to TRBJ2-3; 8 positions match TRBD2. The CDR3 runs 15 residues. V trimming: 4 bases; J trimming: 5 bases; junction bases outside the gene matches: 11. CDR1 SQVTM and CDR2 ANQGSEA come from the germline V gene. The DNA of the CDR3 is TGCAGCGTTGGTGAGCGGGGGACTCGGAAAGATACGCAGTATTTT. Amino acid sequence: CSVGERGTRKDTQYF.

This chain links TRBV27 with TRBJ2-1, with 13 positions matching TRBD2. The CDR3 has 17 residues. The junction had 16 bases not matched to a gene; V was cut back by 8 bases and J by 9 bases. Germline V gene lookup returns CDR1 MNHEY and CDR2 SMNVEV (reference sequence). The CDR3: CASSRVSLLAGGGEQFF. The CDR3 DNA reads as TGTGCCAGCTCCCGGGTCAGCCTACTAGCGGGAGGGGGTGAGCAGTTCTTC.

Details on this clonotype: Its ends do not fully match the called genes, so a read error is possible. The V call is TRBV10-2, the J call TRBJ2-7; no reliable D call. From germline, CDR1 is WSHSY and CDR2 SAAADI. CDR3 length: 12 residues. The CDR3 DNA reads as TGCGCCAGCAGTGAGGTTTCCTACGAGCGGTACTTC. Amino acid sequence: CASSEVSYERYF.

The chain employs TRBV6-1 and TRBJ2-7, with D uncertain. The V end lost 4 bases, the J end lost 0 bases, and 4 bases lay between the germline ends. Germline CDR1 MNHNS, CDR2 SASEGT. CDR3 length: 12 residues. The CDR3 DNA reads TGTGCCAGCAGTGTTCGCTCCTACGAGCAGTACTTC. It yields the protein CASSVRSYEQYF.

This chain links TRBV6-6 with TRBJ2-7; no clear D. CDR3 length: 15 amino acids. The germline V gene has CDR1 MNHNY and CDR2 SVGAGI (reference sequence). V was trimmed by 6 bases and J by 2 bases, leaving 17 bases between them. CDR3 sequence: CASRRVASGPYEQYF. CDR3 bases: TGTGCCAGCAGAAGAGTCGCGTCGGGCCCCTACGAGCAGTACTTC.

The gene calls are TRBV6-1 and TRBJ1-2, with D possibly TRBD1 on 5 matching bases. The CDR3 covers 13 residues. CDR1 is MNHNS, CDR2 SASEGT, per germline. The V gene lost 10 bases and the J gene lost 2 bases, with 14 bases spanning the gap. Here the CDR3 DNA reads TGTGCCAACGGGGTCGGGGGAAACTATGGCTACACCTTC. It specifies CANGVGGNYGYTF.

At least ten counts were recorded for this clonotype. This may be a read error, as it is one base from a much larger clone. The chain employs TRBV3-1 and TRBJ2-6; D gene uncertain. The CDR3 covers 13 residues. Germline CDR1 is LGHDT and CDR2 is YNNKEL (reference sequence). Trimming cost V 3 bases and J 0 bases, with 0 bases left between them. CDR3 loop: CASSHSGANVLTF. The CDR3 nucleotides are TGTGCCAGCAGCCACTCTGGGGCCAACGTCCTGACTTTC.